This T cell receptor (beta chain) was sequenced in a study of blood T cell repertoires in COVID-19. Whole-study context: The analysed material was cDNA or gDNA that came from T cells, B-cell-depleted T cells, or PBMCs.

Assay: immunoSEQ multiplex PCR; the TCRdb copy retains only in-frame clones and omits some. Here the sample spans fewer than 250,000 clones, 83% being singletons. This clonotype was sampled from a man aged 45-65 years with active or convalescent COVID-19. Material: peripheral blood.

The CDR3 loop reads CASSPPVLAKNIQYF. The CDR3 nucleotides read TGCGCCAGCAGCCCCCCGGTGCTAGCCAAAAACATTCAGTACTTC. The chain combines TRBV5-1 with TRBJ2-4; no reliable D call. The length of the CDR3 is 15 residues. Trimming took 4 bases from V and 0 from J, leaving 11 bases between them. The V gene's germline CDR1 is SGHRS and CDR2 YFSETQ.